This note documents a single T cell receptor (beta chain) sequence. Its target is not known. This entry is derived from a study of cytomegalovirus exposure and HLA in healthy donors. Study-wide points: Reportedly, cytomegalovirus status was diagnosed with high sensitivity and specificity. An analysis that was carried out later associated some 17,000 TCR beta sequences with HLA alleles at 0.05 false discovery rate.

Germline V gene lookup returns CDR1 LNHDA and CDR2 SQIVND (reference sequence). The CDR3 totals 12 residues. Trimming stripped 7 bases from V and 11 bases from J, with 12 bases between. Primers: 60 Vbeta forward and 13 Jbeta reverse. Some clones are missing from TCRdb's copy, which holds only in-frame ones; the method was immunoSEQ multiplex PCR. The repertoire holds more than 100,000 clones, with less than 85% as singletons. The rearrangement uses TRBV19 and TRBJ1-6, with TRBD1 as a possible D gene (6 bases). The receptor was isolated from a man aged 35 to 55 in good health and CMV-seronegative. The sample comprised PBMCs. The CDR3 sequence is CASKLTGTPLHF. CDR3 bases: TGTGCCAGTAAATTAACAGGGACACCCCTCCACTTT.